The clone carrying this T cell receptor beta chain is categorized as medium-sized. Its antigen is undetermined. V dropped 5 bases and J dropped 7 bases, with 17 bases sitting between them. Per germline, CDR1 SGHAT and CDR2 FQNNGV. The CDR3 extends over 15 amino acids. The data derive from a study of T cell responses to AZD1222 COVID-19 vaccine. The study's findings and limits: Mapped onto spike, vaccine-associated CD4 TCRs spanned it and were dominant at 160-218 and 743-854. The breadth and depth of Spike-specific TCRs increased once two AZD1222 doses had been given.

Only in-frame clones appear in the TCRdb table, and some are missing; sequencing was by immunoSEQ multiplex PCR. In the table there are roughly 78,000 clones, over 80% of which are singletons. The genes are TRBV11-2 and TRBJ2-2, with D unresolved. This material consisted of peripheral blood, taken on day 0 of AZD1222 vaccination. This receptor was obtained from an adult in good health. CDR3 sequence: CASSPSGLAGGELFF. In DNA, the CDR3 is TGTGCCAGCAGCCCATCCGGTTTAGCCGGCGGGGAGCTGTTTTTT.